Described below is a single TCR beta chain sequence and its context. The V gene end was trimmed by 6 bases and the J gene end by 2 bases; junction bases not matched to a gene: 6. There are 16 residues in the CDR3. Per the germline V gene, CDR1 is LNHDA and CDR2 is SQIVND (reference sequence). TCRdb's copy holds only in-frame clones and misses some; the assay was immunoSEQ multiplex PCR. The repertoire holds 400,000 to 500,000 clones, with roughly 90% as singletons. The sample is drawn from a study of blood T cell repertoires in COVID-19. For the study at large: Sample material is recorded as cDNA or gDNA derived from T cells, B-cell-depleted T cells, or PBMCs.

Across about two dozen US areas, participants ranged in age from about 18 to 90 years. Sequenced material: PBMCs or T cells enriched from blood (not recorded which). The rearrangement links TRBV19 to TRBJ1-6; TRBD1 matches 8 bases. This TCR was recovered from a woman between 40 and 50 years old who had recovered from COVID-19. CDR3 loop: CASRADRGAYNSPLHF. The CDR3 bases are TGTGCCAGTAGGGCCGACAGGGGAGCCTATAATTCACCCCTCCACTTT.